The next 4 T cell receptor beta chains were all read from a single sample in a study of control samples from healthy donors and cancer patients. The repertoire was sequenced with immunoSEQ multiplex PCR; TCRdb's copy has only in-frame clones and lacks some. The sample gives 100,000 to 150,000 clones, around 92% of which show up once; about 2.2% is in the top ten. The sample consisted of blood. These receptors were taken from a woman in her forties or fifties in good health.

The chain combines TRBV6-6 with TRBJ1-1, with D maybe TRBD1 (6 bases). This CDR3 region has 14 residues. V gave up 5 bases and J gave up 3 bases, with 13 bases separating them. Germline V gene data show CDR1 as MNHNY and CDR2 as SVGAGI (reference sequence). This CDR3 reads CASSPPTGHTEAFF. Here the CDR3 DNA reads TGTGCCAGCAGTCCCCCTACAGGGCACACTGAAGCTTTCTTT.

V usage is TRBV7-8 and J usage is TRBJ2-3, with 8 bases identical to TRBD1. Trimming took 5 bases from V and 0 from J; bases not matched to a gene: 7. Germline CDR1 and CDR2: SGHVS and FQNEAQ. CDR3 length: 16 amino acids. In DNA, the CDR3 is TGTGCCAGCAGCCCGAGACAGGGGTTTAGCACAGATACGCAGTATTTT. Translation gives CASSPRQGFSTDTQYF.

In this sample, this clone turned up once. The CDR3 loop is CASSGNTGGSGYTF. CDR3 sequence (DNA): TGTGCCAGCAGCGGCAACACAGGGGGCAGTGGCTACACCTTC. The rearrangement joins TRBV6-5 to TRBJ1-2, with TRBD1 matching 9 bases. The CDR3 has 14 amino acids. The J segment lost 7 bases and the V segment lost 6 bases, leaving 9 bases of the junction unmatched. Germline values: CDR1 MNHEY, CDR2 SVGAGI.

The V call is TRBV5-1, the J call TRBJ2-3, with D unresolved. Germline CDR1 reads SGHRS; CDR2 reads YFSETQ. V lost 2 bases, J lost 4 bases, and 14 bases lay in between. This CDR3 has 15 residues. CDR3 DNA sequence: TGCGCCAGCAGCTTTGGTTCAGGAACGTCAGATACGCAGTATTTT. Translated, it gives CASSFGSGTSDTQYF.